This TCR beta chain was sequenced during a study of T cell repertoires in cytomegalovirus infection. Findings and caveats of the study: Dominant in the ex vivo response were TCR beta clonotypes restricted by HLA-C and specific for CMV.

With V trimmed by 5 bases and J by 7 bases, 12 bases remained unmatched. The CDR3 totals 16 residues. Per germline, CDR1 SGHTA and CDR2 FQGNSA. Each CDR3 protein gets one entry after TCRdb re-called the reads with MiXCR. Here the sample spans a few hundred thousand distinct CDR3 sequences, approximately 40% being singletons. This clonotype turned up a few times. Its antigen is as yet unknown. V and J are TRBV7-2 and TRBJ2-5, with TRBD1 identical over 11 bases. The sample in question was cultured PBMCs, obtained from culture after CMV antigen stimulation. The sequence derives from a human donor in good health (CMV status not recorded). Some clones in this sample may be carry-over from other donors' samples. The CDR3 DNA is TGTGCCAGCAGCATTGGACAGGGGGCCGGTTTATCGACCCAGTACTTC. Translated, it gives CASSIGQGAGLSTQYF.